This TCR beta chain was obtained from a study of CD8+ T cells in alopecia areata. Germline CDR1 and CDR2: SGHRS and YFSETQ. CDR3 length equals 13 residues. Trimming took off 4 bases at V and 4 bases at J, with 8 bases between the two ends. Treatment in this sample: oral pan-JAK inhibitor, 5-10 mg twice daily. The authors extracted RNA and reverse transcribed it into cDNA as the sequencing template. This table comes from immunoSEQ multiplex PCR, and its TCRdb copy is limited to in-frame clones, with some not included. This sample has under 200,000 clones, with 55% to 75% found just once. The chain combines TRBV5-1 with TRBJ2-2, with D maybe TRBD1 (6 bases). The sequenced sample was CD4+ T cells sorted from blood, obtained at week 24, from a patient treated with tofacitinib. The sequence was collected from a human donor with alopecia areata. The CDR3 DNA is TGCGCCAGCAGCGGCAGGGGCACCGGGGAGCTGTTTTTT. This sequence encodes CASSGRGTGELFF.